The rows below give T cell receptor beta chains drawn from one sample of a study of T cells after yellow fever vaccination. MiXCR, applied by TCRdb to the 5' RACE reads, yields one record per CDR3 protein. The sample holds 450,000 to 650,000 distinct CDR3 sequences; about 14% are singletons and the top ten take 11% to 15%. The sequences come from PBMCs, collected on the day of the yellow fever booster vaccination. The receptors originated from a man in his thirties or forties who received the YFV17D yellow fever vaccine. Both conserved end residues are part of each CDR3. Each record gives: J gene, V gene, clone size, D gene, CDR3 DNA, CDR3 protein. A D gene is named only where the DNA matches it firmly. Not all rows give a size; the values are once, few, many and, for expanded clones, a class.

TRBJ2-5 TRBV15 few TRBD1 TGTGCCACCAGCAGAGAAATGACAGGGGGCGAGACCCAGTACTTC CATSREMTGGETQYF
TRBJ2-5 TRBV5-1 few . TGCGCCAGCAGCTTGGAAAGTAGTGACGAGACCCAGTACTTC CASSLESSDETQYF
TRBJ2-1 TRBV5-1 few . TGCGCCAGCAGCTTGGATAGTGGGAGTTTCAATGAGCAGTTCTTC CASSLDSGSFNEQFF
TRBJ2-4 TRBV2 few TRBD2 TGTGCCAGCAAGCTTTTTAGCGGGAGGGCCAAAAACATTCAGTACTTC CASKLFSGRAKNIQYF
TRBJ2-6 TRBV6-2/TRBV6-3 few . TGTGCCAGCAGTCCCGCAGAGCCTGGGGCCAACGTCCTGACTTTC CASSPAEPGANVLTF
TRBJ2-2 TRBV6-5 . . TGTGCCAGCAGTTTAGTCACGGGGAGGTTGTTTTTT CASSLVTGRLFF
TRBJ2-1 TRBV20-1 . TRBD1 TGCAGTGCTATCCGGGACAGCAACAATGAGCAGTTCTTC CSAIRDSNNEQFF
TRBJ2-7 TRBV30 . TRBD1 TGTGCCTGGAGTGTATTTCCCCGGGACAGGACCTACGAGCAGTACTTC CAWSVFPRDRTYEQYF
TRBJ2-1 TRBV29-1 few . TGCAGCGTTGTCCGTATACAGGGCAATGAGCAGTTCTTC CSVVRIQGNEQFF
TRBJ2-1 TRBV4-3 few TRBD1 TGCGCCAGCAGCCAGGATGACGGGACAGAGATATACAATGAGCAGTTCTTC CASSQDDGTEIYNEQFF
TRBJ2-3 TRBV24-1 . . TGTGCCACCAGCCTAACAGGGTCAGATACGCAGTATTTT CATSLTGSDTQYF
TRBJ2-7 TRBV18 few . TGTGCCAGCTCCCCAGGGTCAGGACTCTCCTACGAGCAGTACTTC CASSPGSGLSYEQYF
TRBJ2-1 TRBV10-3 . TRBD2 TGTGCCATCAGTGTAGCGGGAGGCTCCTACAATGAGCAGTTCTTC CAISVAGGSYNEQFF
TRBJ1-5 TRBV12-3/TRBV12-4 . . TGTGCCAGCAGGTACGGACTGAGGGACCGGCCCCAGCATTTT CASRYGLRDRPQHF
TRBJ1-4 TRBV12-3/TRBV12-4 . TRBD1 TGTGCCAGCAGTTTCGAGGGGGCAGGTGAAAAACTGTTTTTT CASSFEGAGEKLFF
TRBJ1-6 TRBV6-5 few . TGTGCCAGCATTTCACTGAGCTCCTATAATTCACCCCTCCACTTT CASISLSSYNSPLHF
TRBJ2-1 TRBV6-6 few . TGTGCCAGCGCGTCTTTAAGGGATGAGCAGTTCTTC CASASLRDEQFF
TRBJ1-1 TRBV29-1 . . TGCAGCGTTGAGTGGGGGGCGGGCACTGAAGCTTTCTTT CSVEWGAGTEAFF
TRBJ2-7 TRBV20-1 few TRBD2 TGCAGTCCTAGCGGGAGTAGCTACGAGCAGTACTTC CSPSGSSYEQYF
TRBJ2-3 TRBV7-2 few . TGTGCCAGCAGTCCCCCAATGGCGCTTAGCACAGATACGCAGTATTTT CASSPPMALSTDTQYF
TRBJ1-1 TRBV9 . . TGTGCCAGCAGCCCCCTGATGAACACTGAAGCTTTCTTT CASSPLMNTEAFF
TRBJ2-3 TRBV5-1 few . TGCGCCAGCAGCTTGGCCTATCTTGGTGGGTCAGATACGCAGTATTTT CASSLAYLGGSDTQYF
TRBJ2-1 TRBV20-1 . TRBD2 TGCAGTGCTACCGGGACTAGCGGGAGGGCCATGGTTGAGCAGTTCTTC CSATGTSGRAMVEQFF
TRBJ2-1 TRBV20-1 . . TGCTGTGCTACCGGGACAACCTACCCGGCGGTGCTAGTCCCGTTCTTC CCATGTTYPAVLVPFF
TRBJ2-1 TRBV20-1 . . TGCAGTGCTAGAGAGTTTGCGGTGGAGCAGTTCTTC CSAREFAVEQFF
TRBJ1-6 TRBV12-3/TRBV12-4 . . TGTGCCAGCAGTTTTCGGGGAGACCTCGGCTCACCCCTCCACTTT CASSFRGDLGSPLHF
TRBJ2-1 TRBV20-1 many . TGCAGTGGGCAGCGAGTTTTCAATGAGCAGTTCTTC CSGQRVFNEQFF
TRBJ2-1 TRBV29-1 . . TGCAGCGTTGAAGCCGACAGGGTGGCGGGGGTAAGCTCCTACAATGAGCAGTTCTTC CSVEADRVAGVSSYNEQFF